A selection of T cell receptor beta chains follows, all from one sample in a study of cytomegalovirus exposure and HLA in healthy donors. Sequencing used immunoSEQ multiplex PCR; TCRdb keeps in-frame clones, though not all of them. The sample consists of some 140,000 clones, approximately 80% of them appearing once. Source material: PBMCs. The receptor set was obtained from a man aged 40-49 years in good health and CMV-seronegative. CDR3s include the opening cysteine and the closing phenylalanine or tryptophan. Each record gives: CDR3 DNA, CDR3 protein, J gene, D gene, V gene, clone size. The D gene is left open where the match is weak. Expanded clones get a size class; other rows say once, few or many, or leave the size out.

cdr3_nt: TGTGCCAGTAGTAGCCAGGGTGAAGAGACCCAGTACTTC
cdr3_aa: CASSSQGEETQYF
j_call: TRBJ2-5
d_call: -
v_call: TRBV19
clone_size: -

cdr3_nt: TGTGCCAGCAGCGAACGGACAGGAGAGAGACAGCCCCAGCATTTT
cdr3_aa: CASSERTGERQPQHF
j_call: TRBJ1-5
d_call: -
v_call: TRBV21-1
clone_size: -

cdr3_nt: TGTGCCATCAGGCGGGGGGGCGCTTCCGTTTGGGAGCAGTACTTC
cdr3_aa: CAIRRGGASVWEQYF
j_call: TRBJ2-7
d_call: TRBD2
v_call: TRBV7-2
clone_size: -

cdr3_nt: TGCGCCAGCACAGAAGGTAGGACAGACTACGAGCAGTACTTC
cdr3_aa: CASTEGRTDYEQYF
j_call: TRBJ2-7
d_call: -
v_call: TRBV5-1
clone_size: few

cdr3_nt: TGTGCCAGCAGCCCCCAGCGGGACTCCTACGAGCAGTACTTC
cdr3_aa: CASSPQRDSYEQYF
j_call: TRBJ2-7
d_call: TRBD2
v_call: TRBV7-2
clone_size: -

cdr3_nt: TGTGCCAGCCAGGGACAGGGGTTCGGTCAGCCCCAGCATTTT
cdr3_aa: CASQGQGFGQPQHF
j_call: TRBJ1-5
d_call: TRBD1
v_call: TRBV19
clone_size: -

cdr3_nt: TGTGCCAGCTCACCAACTAGCGGGAGCGTCTACAATGAGCAGTTCTTC
cdr3_aa: CASSPTSGSVYNEQFF
j_call: TRBJ2-1
d_call: TRBD2
v_call: TRBV18
clone_size: once

cdr3_nt: TGTGCCAGCAGCGAGACAGGGGATTACGAGCAGTACTTC
cdr3_aa: CASSETGDYEQYF
j_call: TRBJ2-7
d_call: TRBD1
v_call: TRBV7-6
clone_size: -

cdr3_nt: TGCGCCAGCAGCTTGGAGGGGGCTTACTACGAGCAGTACTTC
cdr3_aa: CASSLEGAYYEQYF
j_call: TRBJ2-7
d_call: TRBD1
v_call: TRBV5-1
clone_size: -

cdr3_nt: TGTGCCAGCAGTTACGGGGGCCAAGGGGATTCACCCCTCCACTTT
cdr3_aa: CASSYGGQGDSPLHF
j_call: TRBJ1-6
d_call: -
v_call: TRBV6-5
clone_size: -

cdr3_nt: TGTGCCAGCAGAAGGGACAGCTCCTACGAGCAGTACTTC
cdr3_aa: CASRRDSSYEQYF
j_call: TRBJ2-7
d_call: TRBD1
v_call: TRBV6-1
clone_size: -

cdr3_nt: TGTGCCAGCAGTACCCGACAGGGGAGGCAAGCTTTCTTT
cdr3_aa: CASSTRQGRQAFF
j_call: TRBJ1-1
d_call: TRBD1
v_call: TRBV6-1
clone_size: -

cdr3_nt: TGTGCCAGCCGCGGCGGACCGGGACAGACTTACGAGCAGTACTTC
cdr3_aa: CASRGGPGQTYEQYF
j_call: TRBJ2-7
d_call: TRBD1
v_call: TRBV2
clone_size: few

cdr3_nt: TGTGCCAGCAACCCCGGGACAGGGGTGGGCTACGAGCAGTACTTC
cdr3_aa: CASNPGTGVGYEQYF
j_call: TRBJ2-7
d_call: TRBD1
v_call: TRBV11-2
clone_size: -

cdr3_nt: TGTGCCAGCAGCGTCCCCCGGGACTCCTACGAGCAGTACTTC
cdr3_aa: CASSVPRDSYEQYF
j_call: TRBJ2-7
d_call: -
v_call: TRBV5-6
clone_size: -

cdr3_nt: TGTGCCAGCAGCTTGGATTGGGGGCGGCAGCCCCAGCATTTT
cdr3_aa: CASSLDWGRQPQHF
j_call: TRBJ1-5
d_call: -
v_call: TRBV5-8
clone_size: few

cdr3_nt: TGTGCCAGCAGCTTAGGACAGGGGTCCGGGGAGCTGTTTTTT
cdr3_aa: CASSLGQGSGELFF
j_call: TRBJ2-2
d_call: TRBD1
v_call: TRBV7-9
clone_size: -

cdr3_nt: TGTGCCAGCAGCTTAGCCCAGGGTTTCGGCTACACCTTC
cdr3_aa: CASSLAQGFGYTF
j_call: TRBJ1-2
d_call: -
v_call: TRBV11-3
clone_size: -

cdr3_nt: TGTGCCAGCAGTTTGTCTAGCGGGGCAGTTAAAGAGTTCTTC
cdr3_aa: CASSLSSGAVKEFF
j_call: TRBJ2-1
d_call: TRBD2
v_call: TRBV28
clone_size: -

cdr3_nt: TGTGCCAGCAGTCGGGGATATGGCGGAAACAATGAGCAGTTCTTC
cdr3_aa: CASSRGYGGNNEQFF
j_call: TRBJ2-1
d_call: -
v_call: TRBV6-5
clone_size: -

cdr3_nt: TGTGCCAGCAGAACGACAGGGGGGTCCTACGAGCAGTACTTC
cdr3_aa: CASRTTGGSYEQYF
j_call: TRBJ2-7
d_call: TRBD1
v_call: TRBV7-2
clone_size: -

cdr3_nt: TGTGCCAGCACGGCCCACACGGGGGATAAAGAGACCCAGTACTTC
cdr3_aa: CASTAHTGDKETQYF
j_call: TRBJ2-5
d_call: -
v_call: TRBV28
clone_size: -

cdr3_nt: TGTGCCAGCAGTTTAAGGCCGGGGGTGTATAGCAATCAGCCCCAGCATTTT
cdr3_aa: CASSLRPGVYSNQPQHF
j_call: TRBJ1-5
d_call: -
v_call: TRBV27
clone_size: -

cdr3_nt: TGTGCCTTCTTGGCGGGGCAGGAGACCCAGTACTTC
cdr3_aa: CAFLAGQETQYF
j_call: TRBJ2-5
d_call: -
v_call: TRBV30
clone_size: -

cdr3_nt: TGTGCCAGCAGCCGGGACATACTCGGGTCTAGCGGGGCCCTAGGGCAGTACTTC
cdr3_aa: CASSRDILGSSGALGQYF
j_call: TRBJ2-7
d_call: TRBD2
v_call: TRBV7-2
clone_size: once

cdr3_nt: TGTGCCAGCAGTGAATCGGGGGGCACAGATACGCAGTATTTT
cdr3_aa: CASSESGGTDTQYF
j_call: TRBJ2-3
d_call: -
v_call: TRBV2
clone_size: few

cdr3_nt: TGCGCCAGCAGCCAAGAGAGGTTACAGGGGGGAGAAAAACTGTTTTTT
cdr3_aa: CASSQERLQGGEKLFF
j_call: TRBJ1-4
d_call: TRBD1
v_call: TRBV4-3
clone_size: -

cdr3_nt: TGTGCCAGCAAGGCGGGCAGCACAGATACGCAGTATTTT
cdr3_aa: CASKAGSTDTQYF
j_call: TRBJ2-3
d_call: -
v_call: TRBV7-8
clone_size: -

cdr3_nt: TGTGCCAGCAGCCATACCGGGACAGGGTACTACGAGCAGTACTTC
cdr3_aa: CASSHTGTGYYEQYF
j_call: TRBJ2-7
d_call: TRBD1
v_call: TRBV14
clone_size: once

cdr3_nt: TGCAGCGCGTCGGAGAGCACCCGAAACACCATATATTTT
cdr3_aa: CSASESTRNTIYF
j_call: TRBJ1-3
d_call: -
v_call: TRBV29-1
clone_size: -

cdr3_nt: TGCAGCGTACAAGCCCAGGGCAAGCAGTTCTTC
cdr3_aa: CSVQAQGKQFF
j_call: TRBJ2-1
d_call: -
v_call: TRBV29-1
clone_size: -

cdr3_nt: TGTGCCAGCAGTAGGGACAGGGGGTACCAAGAGACCCAGTACTTC
cdr3_aa: CASSRDRGYQETQYF
j_call: TRBJ2-5
d_call: TRBD1
v_call: TRBV2
clone_size: few

cdr3_nt: TGTGCCAGCTCGGCAACACAGGACACTGAAGCTTTCTTT
cdr3_aa: CASSATQDTEAFF
j_call: TRBJ1-1
d_call: -
v_call: TRBV27
clone_size: -

cdr3_nt: TGTGCCAGCAGTTTGGCGGGACAGGGTCCCTATGGCTACACCTTC
cdr3_aa: CASSLAGQGPYGYTF
j_call: TRBJ1-2
d_call: TRBD1
v_call: TRBV28
clone_size: once

cdr3_nt: TGTGCCAGCGTGGCAGGGGGCGAGGTTTTCTACGAGCAGTACTTC
cdr3_aa: CASVAGGEVFYEQYF
j_call: TRBJ2-7
d_call: TRBD1
v_call: TRBV6-1
clone_size: -

cdr3_nt: TGTGCCAGCAGCATGGGACAGGCCTACTCCTACGAGCAGTACTTC
cdr3_aa: CASSMGQAYSYEQYF
j_call: TRBJ2-7
d_call: -
v_call: TRBV21-1
clone_size: -

cdr3_nt: TGTGCCAGCAGTGAAGGACAGGGTGTGAGGACTGAAGCTTTCTTT
cdr3_aa: CASSEGQGVRTEAFF
j_call: TRBJ1-1
d_call: TRBD1
v_call: TRBV6-1
clone_size: -

cdr3_nt: TGTGCCAGCAGTTTATCGTTAGGCAGCGCTAACTATGGCTACACCTTC
cdr3_aa: CASSLSLGSANYGYTF
j_call: TRBJ1-2
d_call: -
v_call: TRBV27
clone_size: -

cdr3_nt: TGTGCCAGCAGGACAGGGTTGGCCTACGAGCAGTACTTC
cdr3_aa: CASRTGLAYEQYF
j_call: TRBJ2-7
d_call: TRBD1
v_call: TRBV6-1
clone_size: -

cdr3_nt: TGTGCCAGCAGGGTTCCTAGCGGGGGGTTAAAGACCCAGTACTTC
cdr3_aa: CASRVPSGGLKTQYF
j_call: TRBJ2-5
d_call: TRBD2
v_call: TRBV2
clone_size: -

cdr3_nt: TGCGCCAGCAGCCAAGACCCCTCGGCCTACGAGCAGTACTTC
cdr3_aa: CASSQDPSAYEQYF
j_call: TRBJ2-7
d_call: -
v_call: TRBV4-1
clone_size: -

cdr3_nt: TGCGCCAGCAGCCAAGATGCCCTGGTAAGGGGCTATGGCTACACCTTC
cdr3_aa: CASSQDALVRGYGYTF
j_call: TRBJ1-2
d_call: -
v_call: TRBV4-3
clone_size: -

cdr3_nt: TGTGCCAGCAGGGGACTAGTGTACTACGAGCAGTACTTC
cdr3_aa: CASRGLVYYEQYF
j_call: TRBJ2-7
d_call: TRBD2
v_call: TRBV28
clone_size: few

cdr3_nt: TGTGCCAGCAGTCGAGGGCCCCCACTGGAGGAGCAGTTCTTC
cdr3_aa: CASSRGPPLEEQFF
j_call: TRBJ2-1
d_call: -
v_call: TRBV6-5
clone_size: -

cdr3_nt: TGCGCCAGCAGCGGTGGGGCAGGGACTTCCTACGAGCAGTACTTC
cdr3_aa: CASSGGAGTSYEQYF
j_call: TRBJ2-7
d_call: -
v_call: TRBV5-1
clone_size: -

cdr3_nt: TGTGCCAGTACCGAGAACACAGATACGCAGTATTTT
cdr3_aa: CASTENTDTQYF
j_call: TRBJ2-3
d_call: -
v_call: TRBV19
clone_size: -

cdr3_nt: TGTGCCAGCGAACGGGCGGGAGGGATCCCCTACAATGAGCAGTTCTTC
cdr3_aa: CASERAGGIPYNEQFF
j_call: TRBJ2-1
d_call: TRBD2
v_call: TRBV28
clone_size: -

cdr3_nt: TGTGCCAGCAGTATCTCCGGGACACTGAACACTGAAGCTTTCTTT
cdr3_aa: CASSISGTLNTEAFF
j_call: TRBJ1-1
d_call: -
v_call: TRBV27
clone_size: -